Here is one T cell receptor beta chain with its context. Antigen unknown. The CDR3 covers 17 residues. V lost 5 bases to trimming and J lost 11 bases; unmatched junction nucleotides: 17. Germline lookup yields CDR1 KGHSH and CDR2 LQKENI. Healthy donors of bone marrow made up the group. This entry is derived from a study of cytomegalovirus exposure and HLA in healthy donors. Study-wide background: Earlier work reported 117 million unique TCR beta sequences from 170 million or so T cells. In terms of ancestry, the Caucasian-associated cluster contained more than 65% of the approximately 430 genotyped donors. Study conclusions and caveats: The classifier, whose performance was assessed in both the original and validation cohorts, reportedly diagnosed cytomegalovirus status with high specificity and sensitivity.

In the PCR, 60 Vbeta and 13 Jbeta primers were used. Method: immunoSEQ multiplex PCR; TCRdb's copy keeps in-frame clones and lacks some. This table holds around 120,000 clones, over 70% found once. Sequencing used PBMCs. The receptor was isolated from a woman in her fifties or sixties in good health and CMV-seropositive. The chain links TRBV18 to TRBJ1-6; 8 nucleotides match TRBD1. The CDR3 sequence: CASSTTLTGEKTPPLHF. In DNA form, the CDR3 reads TGTGCCAGCTCAACCACCCTGACAGGGGAGAAAACGCCACCCCTCCACTTT.